Listed here is a single T cell receptor (beta chain). Generated by immunoSEQ multiplex PCR, the TCRdb table keeps only in-frame clones and is missing some. Here the sample spans some 320,000 clones, around 90% being singletons. This specimen comes from a study of blood T cell repertoires in COVID-19. With 1 base removed from V and 5 bases from J, the gap between germline ends came to 13 bases. The CDR3 runs 14 residues. Germline V gives CDR1 SGHRS, CDR2 YFSETQ. This clonotype was sampled from a man aged 60 to 69 who had recovered from COVID-19. This chain uses TRBV5-1 with TRBJ2-7; possible D gene TRBD1, 5 bases. Sequenced material: PBMCs or T cells enriched from blood (not recorded which). The CDR3 DNA reads as TGCGCCAGCAGCTTGCGGCAGGGTGTCGACGAGCAGTACTTC. Protein sequence: CASSLRQGVDEQYF.